What follows describes a single T cell receptor beta chain. What it binds is not known. This entry is derived from a study of graft-versus-host responses after intestinal transplantation. Study overall: Those transplanted obtained multivisceral, liver-intestinal, or isolated intestinal grafts. Following induction with anti-thymocyte globulin, all recipients were given tacrolimus and steroids for approximately 3 years. Notes on the study in general: Recipient marrow contained GvH clones, some of which appeared first in ileum or blood. An association linked early post-transplant HvG declines with peak circulating GvH clone levels.

This CDR3 has 12 residues. V was pared by 5 bases and J by 14 bases, with 10 bases of the junction left unmatched. Germline lookup yields CDR1 SGHRS and CDR2 YFSETQ. The table came from immunoSEQ multiplex PCR; TCRdb's copy has only in-frame clones and leaves some out. The table includes approximately 90,000 clones, approximately 82% detected once. The source material was unstimulated CD4+ T cells sorted from spleen or lymph node cells, sampled before intestinal transplant. This TCR was sampled from a human donor who received an intestinal transplant. The chain combines TRBV5-1 with TRBJ1-2; TRBD1 matches 9 bases. CDR3 nucleotides: TGCGCCAGCAGGGCGGACAGGGGATCTGAAACCTTC. It codes for CASRADRGSETF.